The 20 T cell receptor beta chains below were found in one sample sequenced in a study of glioma-infiltrating T cells. Using RNA template, CDR3s of TCR alpha and beta were amplified with iRepertoire arm-PCR. TCRdb processed the multiplex PCR reads anew with MiXCR; each CDR3 protein has one entry. The profile shows around 350,000 distinct CDR3 sequences, 41% of them singletons. The sequenced sample consisted of glioma tissue, nonneoplastic brain tissue, or PBMCs (not recorded which). Source of these receptors: a human donor with low-grade glioma or glioblastoma, undergoing nonglioma brain surgery, or in good health (not recorded which).

The rearrangement links TRBV28 to TRBJ1-2; 7 nucleotides agree with TRBD1. Germline V gene lookup returns CDR1 MDHEN and CDR2 SYDVKM. Trimming cost V 4 bases and J 12 bases; bases outside gene matches: 11. The CDR3 loop spans 13 amino acids. CDR3 in DNA: TGTGCCAGCAGTTCCTCCGTAAGGACAGGAGACACCTTC. Encoded protein: CASSSSVRTGDTF.

The chain links TRBV28 to TRBJ1-1; 7 bases are a match to TRBD1. With 7 bases clipped from V and 5 bases from J, the junction kept 10 bases outside the gene matches. This CDR3 is 14 amino acids long. Germline CDR1 MDHEN, CDR2 SYDVKM. The CDR3 sequence: CASTGRGGGTEAFF. As DNA, the CDR3 is TGTGCCAGCACGGGCAGGGGGGGCGGGACTGAAGCTTTCTTT.

V usage is TRBV20-1 and J usage is TRBJ2-2; D not resolved. V was clipped by 4 bases and J by 5 bases, with 11 bases between them. There are 13 residues in the CDR3. Germline V lookup: CDR1 DFQATT, CDR2 SNEGSKA (reference sequence). The CDR3 spells CSAIRSDTGELFF. The CDR3 nucleotides are TGCAGTGCTATAAGGAGCGATACCGGGGAGCTGTTTTTT.

V usage is TRBV28 and J usage is TRBJ2-3, with D perhaps matching TRBD1 (6 bases). CDR1 and CDR2 (germline): MDHEN, SYDVKM. V was clipped by 5 bases and J by 7 bases, with 13 bases between them. This CDR3 comprises 13 residues. The CDR3 sequence is CASSQGFVNTQYF. The CDR3 coding sequence is TGTGCCAGCAGTCAGGGGTTTGTAAATACGCAGTATTTT.

In its sample, this clonotype was seen a few times. The rearrangement uses TRBV2 and TRBJ2-1, with TRBD2 matching over 8 bases. CDR1 and CDR2 from the germline V gene are SNHLY and FYNNEI. Unmatched junction bases numbered 5, after V lost 3 bases and J lost 4 bases. This CDR3 has 15 residues. CDR3 sequence reads: CASSETGGGYNEQFF. CDR3 sequence (DNA): TGTGCCAGCAGTGAGACGGGGGGGGGATACAATGAGCAGTTCTTC.

V gene TRBV4-2 combines with J gene TRBJ1-5; D perhaps matches TRBD1 (6 bases). This CDR3 has 15 amino acids. Germline V gene lookup returns CDR1 LGHNA and CDR2 YNFKEQ. V was clipped by 0 bases and J by 6 bases, with 12 bases between them. CDR3 amino acids: CASSQDGGGAQPQHF. In DNA form, the CDR3 reads TGTGCCAGCAGCCAAGATGGGGGGGGGGCTCAGCCCCAGCATTTT.

For this clonotype: It may be a read error: a sequence one base away is much more abundant. The chain carries TRBV20-1 and TRBJ2-7; 16 nucleotides agree with TRBD2. Per the germline V gene, CDR1 is DFQATT and CDR2 is SNEGSKA (reference sequence). The CDR3 has 20 residues. The CDR3 coding sequence is TGCAGCCTAGAGCAAGTAGGGACTAGCGGGAGGGCCGAGGCCTACAATGAGCAGTACTTC. Translating gives CSLEQVGTSGRAEAYNEQYF.

The table lists this clonotype with a count of one. A much larger clonotype is one base distant, so this may be a read error. The V and J genes are TRBV27 and TRBJ2-7, with TRBD2 as a possible D gene (6 bases). Germline CDR1 and CDR2: MNHEY and SMNVEV (reference sequence). This CDR3 contains 14 residues. CDR3 sequence: CANSLSRGEGVQYF. For the CDR3, the DNA is TGTGCCAACAGTTTATCGCGGGGAGAAGGGGTGCAGTACTTC.

Concerning this clonotype itself: This clone may be a read error of a much larger clone one base away. This chain connects TRBV28 to TRBJ2-7; D is possibly TRBD1 (7 bases). The CDR3 has 21 residues. V dropped 3 bases and J dropped 3 bases, with 33 bases sitting between them. Germline CDR1 and CDR2: MDHEN and SYDVKM. CDR3 sequence: CASSFLPLQGLSVGGLYEQYF. The CDR3 DNA follows: TGTGCCAGCAGTTTTCTTCCGTTACAGGGGCTTTCAGTAGGGGGGCTCTACGAGCAGTACTTC.

This clonotype showed up many times. This rearrangement joins TRBV27 to TRBJ2-7, with a tentative D call TRBD2 (6 bases). V shed 5 bases and J shed 3 bases, with 11 bases lying between them. Per the germline V gene, CDR1 is MNHEY and CDR2 is SMNVEV (reference sequence). The CDR3 is 13 amino acids. In DNA form, the CDR3 reads TGTGCCAGCAGTCACCAGGAGGGCTACGAGCAGTACTTC. Its translation: CASSHQEGYEQYF.

As for this clonotype: One end of the junction is discordant with germline, which a read error may explain. The rearrangement links TRBV27 to TRBJ2-4; the D is unclear. The CDR3 is 13 residues long. CDR1 is MNHEY, CDR2 SMNVEV, per germline (reference sequence). The CDR3 protein is CATSPINGNIQYF. CDR3 coding DNA: TGTGCCACCAGTCCTATCAATGGGAACATTCAGTACTTC.

Worth noting for this clonotype: The conserved phenylalanine or tryptophan normally closing the CDR3 is absent here, so this likely arose from a read error. The chain links TRBV4-2 to TRBJ2-7; 10 nucleotides line up with TRBD2. Germline CDR1 LGHNA, CDR2 YNFKEQ. The V gene end was trimmed by 1 base and the J gene end by 1 base; junction bases not matched to a gene: 10. The CDR3 contains 18 residues. CDR3 sequence (DNA): TGTGCCAGCAGCCAAGTACCCTCTAGCGGGAGTTGGTCCTACGAGCAGTACCTC. Its translation is CASSQVPSSGSWSYEQYL.

This clonotype has a count of ten or more. The V and J genes are TRBV6-5 and TRBJ2-5; perhaps TRBD1 as D (6 bases). The germline gives CDR1 MNHEY, CDR2 SVGAGI. The CDR3 spans 15 residues. With 2 bases removed from V and 1 base from J, the gap between germline ends came to 11 bases. For the CDR3, the DNA is TGTGCCAGCAGTTACGGCTTGGACAGCCAAGAGACCCAGTACTTC. Translation gives CASSYGLDSQETQYF.

The rearrangement joins TRBV4-2 to TRBJ1-2; no reliable D call. The germline gives CDR1 LGHNA, CDR2 YNFKEQ. The CDR3 loop spans 19 amino acids. The V end was cut by 0 bases, the J end by 4 bases, with 24 bases between. CDR3: CASSQEPIVRHRPGYGYTF. DNA for the CDR3: TGTGCCAGCAGCCAAGAGCCCATCGTAAGACATCGTCCGGGCTATGGCTACACCTTC.

To note about this clonotype: Germline is not matched at one junction end, which may reflect a read error. The CDR3 sequence: CATSKSPPIYERFF. CDR3 nucleotides: TGTGCCACCAGCAAGAGCCCGCCGATCTACGAGCGGTTCTTC. This chain connects TRBV15 to TRBJ2-1; D gene ambiguous. The CDR3 loop spans 14 amino acids. Germline CDR1 reads LNHNV; CDR2 reads YYDKDF (reference sequence).

This clonotype was seen a handful of times. With a much larger clone just one base away, this may be a read error. V usage is TRBV27 and J usage is TRBJ2-3; 9 bases align to TRBD2. The length of the CDR3 is 15 residues. The germline gives CDR1 MNHEY, CDR2 SMNVEV (reference sequence). Trimming took 7 bases from V and 2 from J; bases not matched to a gene: 7. The CDR3 bases are TGTGCCAGCAACCGACTAGCGGCCAACACAGATACGCAGTATTTT. It translates to CASNRLAANTDTQYF.

This clonotype has more than one count but fewer than ten. The rearrangement joins TRBV27 to TRBJ2-7; D gene ambiguous. The V end lost 3 bases, the J end lost 2 bases, and 14 bases lay between the germline ends. This CDR3 has 15 amino acids. CDR1 and CDR2 from the germline V gene are MNHEY and SMNVEV (reference sequence). This chain's CDR3 is CASSFLGFSTYEQYF. The CDR3 region has the DNA TGTGCCAGCAGTTTCCTTGGCTTCAGCACCTACGAGCAGTACTTC.

This clonotype was found many times. The CDR3 DNA sequence: TGTGCCAGCAGTTTCGGTCAGCCCCAGCATTTT. Translating gives CASSFGQPQHF. The V call is TRBV28, the J call TRBJ1-5; D is undetermined. V lost 3 bases to trimming and J lost 6 bases, with 3 bases between them. The CDR3 extends over 11 amino acids. Germline V CDR1 and CDR2: MDHEN, SYDVKM.

This clonotype came up a few times. The rearrangement links TRBV7-2 to TRBJ2-5, with D unresolved. Between the trimmed V and J ends, which lost 2 bases and 5 bases, there was a span of 9 bases. The CDR3 covers 13 residues. Germline-derived CDR1 and CDR2 are SGHTA and FQGNSA. CDR3 protein: CASSLHQVETQYF. The CDR3 DNA reads as TGTGCCAGCAGCTTACACCAGGTCGAGACCCAGTACTTC. Full variable domain (missing parts from reference TRBV7-2 and TRBJ2-5): GAGVSQSPSNKVTEKGKDVELRCDPISGHTALYWYRQSLGQGLEFLIYFQGNSAPDKSGLPSDRFSAERTGGSVSTLTIQRTQQEDSAVYLCASSLHQVETQYFGPGTRLLVL.

In its sample, this clonotype was seen many times. J is TRBJ2-1 and V is TRBV15; 7 bases are shared with TRBD1. CDR3 length equals 14 residues. CDR1 and CDR2 from the germline V gene are LNHNV and YYDKDF (reference sequence). With 0 bases clipped from V and 8 bases from J, the junction kept 4 bases outside the gene matches. For the CDR3, the DNA is TGTGCCACCAGCAGAGATCCGCAGGGGGATGAGCAGTTCTTC. This translates into CATSRDPQGDEQFF. Supplemented by reference TRBV15 and TRBJ2-1, the full variable domain reads DAMVIQNPRYQVTQFGKPVTLSCSQTLNHNVMYWYQQKSSQAPKLLFHYYDKDFNNEADTPDNFQSRRPNTSFCFLDIRSPGLGDTAMYLCATSRDPQGDEQFFGPGTRLTVL.